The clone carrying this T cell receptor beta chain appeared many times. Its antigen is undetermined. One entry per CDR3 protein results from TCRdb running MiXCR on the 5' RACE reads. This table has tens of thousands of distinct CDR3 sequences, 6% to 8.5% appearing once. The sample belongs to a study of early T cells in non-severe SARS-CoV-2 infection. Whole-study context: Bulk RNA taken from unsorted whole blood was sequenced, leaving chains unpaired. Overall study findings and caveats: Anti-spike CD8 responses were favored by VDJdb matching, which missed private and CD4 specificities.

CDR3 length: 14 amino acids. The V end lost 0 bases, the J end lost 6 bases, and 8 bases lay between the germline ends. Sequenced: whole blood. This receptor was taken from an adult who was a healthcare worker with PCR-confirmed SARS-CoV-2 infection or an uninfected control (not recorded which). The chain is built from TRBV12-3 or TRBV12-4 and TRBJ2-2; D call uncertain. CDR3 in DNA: TGTGCCAGCAGTTTAGCAGGTCCCCCCGGGGAGCTGTTTTTT. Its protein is CASSLAGPPGELFF.